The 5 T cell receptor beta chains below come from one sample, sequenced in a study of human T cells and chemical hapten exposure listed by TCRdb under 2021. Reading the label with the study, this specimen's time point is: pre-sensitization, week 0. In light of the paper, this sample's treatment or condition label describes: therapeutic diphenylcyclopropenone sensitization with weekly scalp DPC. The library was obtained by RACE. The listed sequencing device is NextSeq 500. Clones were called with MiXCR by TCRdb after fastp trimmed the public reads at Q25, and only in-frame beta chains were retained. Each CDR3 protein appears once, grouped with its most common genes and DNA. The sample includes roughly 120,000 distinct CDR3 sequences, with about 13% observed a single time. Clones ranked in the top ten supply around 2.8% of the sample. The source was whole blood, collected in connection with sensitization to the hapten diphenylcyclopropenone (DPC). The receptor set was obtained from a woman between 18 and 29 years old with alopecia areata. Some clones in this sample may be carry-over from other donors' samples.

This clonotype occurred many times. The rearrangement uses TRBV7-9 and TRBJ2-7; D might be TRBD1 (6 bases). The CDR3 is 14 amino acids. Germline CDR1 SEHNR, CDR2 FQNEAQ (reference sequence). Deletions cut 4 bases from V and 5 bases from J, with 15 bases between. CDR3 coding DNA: TGTGCCAGCAGCTATACAGGGATAAATCACGAGCAGTACTTC. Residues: CASSYTGINHEQYF.

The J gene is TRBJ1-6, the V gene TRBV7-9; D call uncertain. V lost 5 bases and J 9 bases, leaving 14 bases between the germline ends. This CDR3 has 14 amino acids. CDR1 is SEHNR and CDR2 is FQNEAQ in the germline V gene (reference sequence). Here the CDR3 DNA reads TGTGCCAGCAGCCCCGAGAGGTACGGTTCACCCCTCCACTTT. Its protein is CASSPERYGSPLHF. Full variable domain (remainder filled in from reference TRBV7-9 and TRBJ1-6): DTGVSQNPRHKITKRGQNVTFRCDPISEHNRLYWYRQTLGQGPEFLTYFQNEAQLEKSRLLSDRFSAERPKGSFSTLEIQRTEQGDSAMYLCASSPERYGSPLHFGNGTRLTVT.

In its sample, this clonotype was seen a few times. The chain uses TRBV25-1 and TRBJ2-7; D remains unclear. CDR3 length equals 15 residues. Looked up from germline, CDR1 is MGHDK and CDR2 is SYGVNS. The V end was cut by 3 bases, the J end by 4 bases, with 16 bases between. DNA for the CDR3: TGTGCCAGCAGTGATCCGGACGCCCTGAGATACGAGCAGTACTTC. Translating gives CASSDPDALRYEQYF.

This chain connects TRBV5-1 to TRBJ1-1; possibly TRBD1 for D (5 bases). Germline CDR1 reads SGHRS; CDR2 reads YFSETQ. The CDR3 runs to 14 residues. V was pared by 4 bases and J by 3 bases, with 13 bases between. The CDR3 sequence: CASSTGTDYTEAFF. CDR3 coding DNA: TGCGCCAGCAGCACCGGGACGGACTACACTGAAGCTTTCTTT.

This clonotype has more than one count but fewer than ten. CDR3 amino acids: CASSQGGMREQYF. DNA for the CDR3: TGCGCCAGCAGCCAAGGTGGGATGAGGGAGCAGTACTTC. The chain links TRBV4-3 to TRBJ2-7; D unresolved. V was shortened by 1 base and J by 7 bases, with 11 bases between the two germline ends. CDR1 is LGHNA, CDR2 YSLEER, per germline. CDR3 length: 13 residues.